The 5 T cell receptor beta chains below all came from one sample that was sequenced in a study of response to subunit inactivated influenza vaccine. TCRdb passed the RT-PCR reads through MiXCR, listing each CDR3 protein once. The table records about 650,000 distinct CDR3 sequences, about 15% of them present only once. The sequencing used PBMCs from blood, collected 11 to 12 days after vaccination. These receptors originate from a man aged 50 to 60 who received an inactivated influenza vaccine.

The chain recombines TRBV29-1 with TRBJ2-7, with 8 positions matching TRBD1. Germline V gene sequence: CDR1 SQVTM, CDR2 ANQGSEA. There are 13 residues in the CDR3. Trimming took 5 bases from V and 3 from J; bases not matched to a gene: 6. CDR3 residues: CSVKDRDNYEQYF. For the CDR3, the DNA is TGCAGCGTTAAGGACAGGGACAACTACGAGCAGTACTTC.

This rearrangement joins TRBV6-1 to TRBJ1-1, with D tentatively TRBD1 (6 bases). V dropped 7 bases and J dropped 3 bases, with 15 bases sitting between them. CDR1 is MNHNS and CDR2 is SASEGT in the germline V gene. The CDR3 covers 14 residues. The CDR3 spells CASKFDRSYTEAFF. The CDR3 bases are TGTGCCAGCAAATTCGACAGGAGTTACACTGAAGCTTTCTTT.

This clonotype was found a few times. The J gene is TRBJ2-1, the V gene TRBV7-9; D is undetermined. Germline V gives CDR1 SEHNR, CDR2 FQNEAQ (reference sequence). The CDR3 loop spans 15 amino acids. V was clipped by 4 bases and J by 0 bases, with 10 bases between them. The DNA of the CDR3 is TGTGCCAGCAGCTCTAGGCCAAGCTCCTACAATGAGCAGTTCTTC. It translates to CASSSRPSSYNEQFF.

The CDR3 spells CASSQAYRAEQYF. The DNA of the CDR3 is TGTGCCAGCAGCCAAGCCTATCGTGCGGAGCAGTACTTC. The chain has TRBV3-1 and TRBJ2-7, with unresolved D. The CDR3 sequence is 13 residues long. The V gene lost 1 base and the J gene lost 7 bases, with 11 bases spanning the gap. The V gene's germline CDR1 is LGHDT and CDR2 YNNKEL (reference sequence).

The sample holds a few counts of this clonotype. CDR3 coding DNA: TGTGCCAGCAGCTTTCTACAGTCCCAATACTTCAACTATGGCTACACCTTC. Protein product: CASSFLQSQYFNYGYTF. The gene calls are TRBV7-2 and TRBJ1-2; D uncertain. Germline V CDR1 and CDR2: SGHTA, FQGNSA. The V gene lost 3 bases and the J gene lost 2 bases, with 19 bases spanning the gap. The CDR3 has 17 amino acids. The full variable domain, in which reference TRBV7-2 and TRBJ1-2 provide the parts outside the CDR3, is GAGVSQSPSNKVTEKGKDVELRCDPISGHTALYWYRQSLGQGLEFLIYFQGNSAPDKSGLPSDRFSAERTGGSVSTLTIQRTQQEDSAVYLCASSFLQSQYFNYGYTFGSGTRLTVV.